Each of the 32 T cell receptor beta chains below was sequenced from the same sample in a study of T cell repertoires in cytomegalovirus infection (dated by TCRdb to between 2018 and 2021). The reads were generated on an Illumina HiSeq 1500. TCRdb reprocessed the public reads (quality trimming at Q25 with fastp, clone calling with MiXCR) and kept in-frame beta chains. Every distinct CDR3 protein forms one entry, paired with its most common genes and DNA. Counted in this sample were some 300,000 distinct CDR3 sequences; around 13% of them appeared once. The top ten hold around 8.7% of the sample. Sequences were obtained from PBMCs. These receptors were taken from a human donor in good health (CMV status not recorded). Some clones in this sample may be carry-over from other donors' samples.

This clonotype was counted at least ten times. The chain links TRBV7-2 to TRBJ2-3, with 14 bases identical to TRBD2. V was pared by 4 bases and J by 0 bases, with 6 bases of the junction left unmatched. This CDR3 is 18 amino acids long. The germline V gene encodes CDR1 SGHTA and CDR2 FQGNSA. The CDR3 sequence is CASSSGLAGDTSTDTQYF. CDR3 nucleotides: TGTGCCAGCAGCTCGGGACTAGCGGGGGATACTAGCACAGATACGCAGTATTTT. Full variable domain (rest looked up from reference TRBV7-2 and TRBJ2-3): GAGVSQSPSNKVTEKGKDVELRCDPISGHTALYWYRQSLGQGLEFLIYFQGNSAPDKSGLPSDRFSAERTGGSVSTLTIQRTQQEDSAVYLCASSSGLAGDTSTDTQYFGPGTRLTVL.

This clonotype came up a few times. The rearrangement joins TRBV4-1 to TRBJ2-7; 9 bases match TRBD1. The CDR3 extends over 15 amino acids. V lost 3 bases to trimming and J lost 6 bases; unmatched junction nucleotides: 9. Germline CDR1 is MGHRA and CDR2 is YSYEKL. Here the CDR3 reads CASSQDAGTGFEQYF. For the CDR3, the DNA is TGCGCCAGCAGCCAGGACGCCGGGACAGGGTTCGAGCAGTACTTC.

In this sample, this clonotype turned up a few times. The J gene is TRBJ2-7, the V gene TRBV4-1, with TRBD2 matching over 9 bases. The V gene's germline CDR1 is MGHRA and CDR2 YSYEKL. This CDR3 region has 15 residues. V lost 1 base, J lost 2 bases, and 3 bases stayed unmatched. CDR3 loop: CASSQGSGGTYEQYF. CDR3 sequence (DNA): TGCGCCAGCAGCCAAGGTAGCGGGGGCACCTACGAGCAGTACTTC.

This clonotype was recorded at least ten times. The V and J genes are TRBV28 and TRBJ2-7, with D maybe TRBD1 (6 bases). The CDR3 length is 17 residues. The V gene lost 2 bases and the J gene lost 0 bases, with 17 bases spanning the gap. Germline V gene data show CDR1 as MDHEN and CDR2 as SYDVKM. Here the CDR3 reads CASSLGTQGRSSYEQYF. The CDR3, as DNA: TGTGCCAGCAGTTTAGGTACACAGGGTCGAAGCTCCTACGAGCAGTACTTC.

The genes are TRBV2 and TRBJ1-2; D is uncertain. The V gene's germline CDR1 is SNHLY and CDR2 FYNNEI. The CDR3 length is 15 residues. V lost 7 bases, J lost 4 bases, and 19 bases lay in between. The CDR3 DNA is TGTGCCAGCACCCCGAGGGTCGGGTCAGGCTATGGCTACACCTTC. This encodes CASTPRVGSGYGYTF.

This clonotype was observed a handful of times. The CDR3 region has the DNA TGTGCCAGCAGCTTCGCGTCAGGGGTACAGCCCCAGCATTTT. Translation gives CASSFASGVQPQHF. This chain joins TRBV7-9 and TRBJ1-5; a possible D gene is TRBD1 (6 bases). The V gene's germline CDR1 is SEHNR and CDR2 FQNEAQ (reference sequence). Trimming left V 3 bases short and J 7 bases short, with 13 bases between. The CDR3 runs to 14 residues.

This clonotype occurred many times. This sequence joins TRBV12-3 or TRBV12-4 and TRBJ1-5; D gene ambiguous. There are 14 residues in the CDR3. V dropped 6 bases and J dropped 0 bases, with 9 bases sitting between them. The CDR3 DNA reads as TGTGCCAGCAGACAAGACCTTAGCAATCAGCCCCAGCATTTT. It encodes CASRQDLSNQPQHF.

This clonotype was counted many times. The V and J genes are TRBV7-2 and TRBJ1-4, with a tentative D call TRBD1 (5 bases). The CDR3 totals 14 residues. Germline loops: CDR1 SGHTA, CDR2 FQGNSA. Trimming cost V 6 bases and J 2 bases, with 10 bases left between them. The CDR3 protein is CASRGARTNEKLFF. CDR3 nucleotide sequence: TGTGCCAGCAGAGGGGCTAGGACTAATGAAAAACTGTTTTTT.

This clonotype has more than one count but fewer than ten. The chain joins TRBV6-2 or TRBV6-3 to TRBJ2-7; 7 bases agree with TRBD1. After removal of 5 bases from V and 2 bases from J, the junction contained 6 bases not matched to a gene. Germline CDR1 and CDR2: MNHEY and SVGEGT. This CDR3 comprises 14 residues. CDR3 nucleotides: TGTGCCAGCAGTATCCCCGGACAGGCCTACGAGCAGTACTTC. Protein: CASSIPGQAYEQYF.

In its sample, this clonotype was seen many times. The V call is TRBV4-2, the J call TRBJ1-5, with 10 bases aligning to TRBD1. Germline lookup yields CDR1 LGHNA and CDR2 YNFKEQ. The CDR3 extends over 16 amino acids. V lost 1 base and J lost 5; bases outside the gene matches: 5. CDR3 protein: CASSQGGGTGDQPQHF. The CDR3 region has the DNA TGTGCCAGCAGCCAAGGGGGAGGGACAGGGGATCAGCCCCAGCATTTT.

Comment on this clonotype: Being one base from a much bigger clone, this may be a read error. This chain connects TRBV7-2 to TRBJ1-5; 7 nucleotides match TRBD1. The V gene's germline CDR1 is SGHTA and CDR2 FQGNSA. The CDR3 covers 14 residues. V lost 3 bases and J lost 4; bases outside the gene matches: 3. CDR3 loop: CASSLHRGNQPQHF. CDR3 DNA sequence: TGTGCCAGCAGCTTGCACAGGGGAAATCAGCCCCAGCATTTT. Filled out from reference TRBV7-2 and TRBJ1-5, the complete variable domain reads GAGVSQSPSNKVTEKGKDVELRCDPISGHTALYWYRQSLGQGLEFLIYFQGNSAPDKSGLPSDRFSAERTGGSVSTLTIQRTQQEDSAVYLCASSLHRGNQPQHFGDGTRLSIL.

This clonotype has just a few counts. The V and J genes are TRBV5-1 and TRBJ1-6; D possibly corresponds to TRBD1 (6 bases). Germline V gene sequence: CDR1 SGHRS, CDR2 YFSETQ. Trimming removed 6 bases at V and 7 bases at J, with 11 bases between. This CDR3 has 13 residues. The CDR3 sequence is CASIGRGNSPLHF. The CDR3 bases are TGCGCCAGCATCGGCAGGGGAAATTCACCCCTCCACTTT.

The chain recombines TRBV19 with TRBJ2-2, with a possible D match to TRBD2 (5 bases). Germline values: CDR1 LNHDA, CDR2 SQIVND (reference sequence). The CDR3 has 13 amino acids. V lost 6 bases and J lost 6, with 11 bases in between. This chain's CDR3 is CASSSLGAGELFF. DNA of the CDR3: TGTGCCAGTAGCTCCTTGGGAGCCGGGGAGCTGTTTTTT.

This clonotype was picked up many times. This chain uses TRBV2 with TRBJ2-1; TRBD1 might be the D (8 bases). The V end was cut by 5 bases, the J end by 7 bases, with 15 bases between. CDR1 SNHLY and CDR2 FYNNEI come from the germline V gene. This CDR3 is 14 amino acids long. The CDR3 is CASSLYRGGNEQFF. As DNA, the CDR3 is TGTGCCAGCAGTCTCTACAGGGGGGGGAATGAGCAGTTCTTC.

The chain links TRBV29-1 to TRBJ2-5; 7 bases fit TRBD2. Germline loops: CDR1 SQVTM, CDR2 ANQGSEA. Losses at the gene ends were 6 bases for V and 5 bases for J; bases not matched to a gene: 12. This CDR3 has 14 residues. Here the CDR3 DNA reads TGCAGCGTGGGGGGGGACTCCTCGGCCGAGACCCAGTACTTC. This gives the protein CSVGGDSSAETQYF.

This clonotype was found many times. The chain is built from TRBV4-1 and TRBJ1-5; TRBD1 is a possible D gene (5 bases). Germline V CDR1 and CDR2: MGHRA, YSYEKL. V was shortened by 0 bases and J by 5 bases, with 8 bases between the two germline ends. This CDR3 has 14 residues. CDR3 residues: CASSQDWGDQPQHF. For the CDR3, the DNA is TGCGCCAGCAGCCAAGATTGGGGGGATCAGCCCCAGCATTTT.

Ten or more counts support this clonotype. The chain recombines TRBV7-8 with TRBJ1-5; D might be TRBD1 (6 bases). The CDR3 is 15 residues long. Germline CDR1 reads SGHVS; CDR2 reads FQNEAQ. Between the trimmed V and J ends, which lost 5 bases and 0 bases, there was a span of 11 bases. In DNA form, the CDR3 reads TGTGCCAGCAGCAGGACAGAGCATAGCAATCAGCCCCAGCATTTT. As protein: CASSRTEHSNQPQHF.

This chain connects TRBV5-4 to TRBJ2-3; possibly TRBD2 for D (6 bases). Trimming shortened V by 4 bases and J by 4 bases, and 10 bases separated the two germline ends. The CDR3 runs 13 residues. Germline values: CDR1 SGHNT, CDR2 YYREEE (reference sequence). The CDR3, as DNA: TGTGCCAGCAGCCCCCGGGAGCCAGATACGCAGTATTTT. Protein: CASSPREPDTQYF. The variable domain in full, completed from reference TRBV5-4 and TRBJ2-3, reads ETGVTQSPTHLIKTRGQQVTLRCSSQSGHNTVSWYQQALGQGPQFIFQYYREEENGRGNFPPRFSGLQFPNYSSELNVNALELDDSALYLCASSPREPDTQYFGPGTRLTVL.

The rearrangement links TRBV6-2 or TRBV6-3 to TRBJ2-1; D ambiguous. Germline CDR1 MNHEY, CDR2 SVGEGT. CDR3 length equals 15 residues. The V gene lost 2 bases and the J gene lost 0 bases, with 8 bases spanning the gap. This CDR3 reads CASSYQRSSYNEQFF. The CDR3 DNA reads TGTGCCAGCAGTTACCAACGGAGCTCCTACAATGAGCAGTTCTTC.

This clonotype has a count of ten or more. CDR3 sequence (DNA): TGTGCCAGCAGCTTATCGAGGGCAGGGGGCCACAATGAGCAGTTCTTC. Its protein is CASSLSRAGGHNEQFF. V and J are TRBV7-6 and TRBJ2-1; 8 bases fit TRBD1. CDR1 and CDR2 from the germline V gene are SGHVS and FNYEAQ. CDR3 length equals 16 residues. Unmatched junction bases numbered 8, after V lost 2 bases and J lost 5 bases.

This clonotype was detected a few times. V is TRBV10-3 and J is TRBJ2-5, with TRBD2 matching over 8 bases. With V trimmed by 11 bases and J by 0 bases, 8 bases remained unmatched. This CDR3 region has 14 residues. From germline, CDR1 is ENHRY and CDR2 SYGVKD. This chain's CDR3 is CAARAGGDQETQYF. The CDR3 bases are TGTGCCGCCCGGGCGGGGGGCGACCAAGAGACCCAGTACTTC.

This clonotype was counted between two and nine times. The chain links TRBV12-3 or TRBV12-4 to TRBJ2-5; no clear D gene. This CDR3 is built from 13 residues. Trimming stripped 5 bases from V and 2 bases from J, with 9 bases between. CDR3 sequence: CASSEVEQETQYF. The CDR3 nucleotides are TGTGCCAGCAGTGAGGTAGAACAAGAGACCCAGTACTTC.

This rearrangement joins TRBV20-1 to TRBJ1-1, with D unresolved. Germline CDR1 reads DFQATT; CDR2 reads SNEGSKA (reference sequence). This CDR3 is 12 amino acids long. V dropped 6 bases and J dropped 1 base, with 9 bases sitting between them. CDR3 coding DNA: TGCAGTGCCTACAGACCGAACACTGAAGCTTTCTTT. The encoded protein is CSAYRPNTEAFF.

This clonotype was picked up one time. The V and J genes are TRBV15 and TRBJ1-4; perhaps TRBD1 as D (5 bases). The CDR3 sequence is 15 residues long. CDR1 LNHNV and CDR2 YYDKDF come from the germline V gene (reference sequence). V dropped 3 bases and J dropped 7 bases, with 15 bases sitting between them. The CDR3, as DNA: TGTGCCACCAGCAGTTCCGGCCGTACAGGTGAAAAACTGTTTTTT. Amino acids: CATSSSGRTGEKLFF.

The V and J genes are TRBV7-9 and TRBJ2-3; 9 positions agree with TRBD1. Germline assignment: CDR1 SEHNR and CDR2 FQNEAQ (reference sequence). The CDR3 totals 15 residues. The junction had 8 bases not matched to a gene; V was cut back by 5 bases and J by 5 bases. CDR3 nucleotides: TGTGCCAGCAGCACACCGGGACAGGGAGGAGATACGCAGTATTTT. The encoded protein is CASSTPGQGGDTQYF. Looking up the rest from reference TRBV7-9 and TRBJ2-3 gives the full variable domain: DTGVSQNPRHKITKRGQNVTFRCDPISEHNRLYWYRQTLGQGPEFLTYFQNEAQLEKSRLLSDRFSAERPKGSFSTLEIQRTEQGDSAMYLCASSTPGQGGDTQYFGPGTRLTVL.

This clonotype has at least ten counts. The rearrangement joins TRBV7-2 to TRBJ2-1; no reliable D call. Trimming took off 1 base at V and 4 bases at J, with 11 bases between the two ends. CDR3 length: 15 amino acids. Looked up from germline, CDR1 is SGHTA and CDR2 is FQGNSA. The CDR3 DNA follows: TGTGCCAGCAGCTTAGTTTTTGACCCGTACAATGAGCAGTTCTTC. This codes for CASSLVFDPYNEQFF.

With regard to this clonotype: Relative to the germline gene, one junction end is altered; a read error may explain this. The chain is built from TRBV29-1 and TRBJ1-1, with TRBD1 matching 9 bases. Germline CDR1 SQVTM, CDR2 ANQGSEA. This CDR3 comprises 13 residues. CDR3 sequence reads: CTGTGMRNTEAFF. CDR3 DNA sequence: TGTACCGGGACAGGGATGAGGAACACTGAAGCTTTCTTT.

In the case of this clonotype: A read error may account for a junction end that differs from germline. The rearrangement links TRBV7-4 to TRBJ1-5; D gene ambiguous. This CDR3 has 16 residues. In germline, CDR1 is SGHVT, CDR2 SQSDAQ. CDR3 nucleotide sequence: TGTGCCAGCACCTGGTCTGAGACGCGGGAGCAATCAGCCCCAGCATTT. Amino acid sequence: CASTWSETREQSAPAF.

The V call is TRBV6-5, the J call TRBJ2-7, with 12 bases matching TRBD2. The J segment lost 4 bases and the V segment lost 0 bases, leaving 4 bases of the junction unmatched. Per the germline V gene, CDR1 is MNHEY and CDR2 is SVGAGI. This CDR3 has 16 amino acids. The CDR3 loop reads CASSYSATSGGYEQYF. CDR3 nucleotides: TGTGCCAGCAGTTACTCGGCAACTAGCGGGGGGTACGAGCAGTACTTC.

In regard to this clonotype: One junction end disagrees with the germline gene, perhaps due to a read error. V is TRBV9 and J is TRBJ1-6; 9 bases match TRBD1. Germline CDR1 reads SGDLS; CDR2 reads YYNGEE. This CDR3 contains 15 residues. CDR3: CASSVAGQGQSPLYF. DNA for the CDR3: TGTGCCAGCAGCGTAGCGGGACAGGGCCAGTCACCCCTCTACTTT.

The CDR3 spells CSAIPSSKAYEQYF. Here the CDR3 DNA reads TGCAGTGCTATACCTAGCTCAAAGGCCTACGAGCAGTACTTC. The chain uses TRBV20-1 and TRBJ2-7, with D perhaps matching TRBD2 (5 bases). From germline, CDR1 is DFQATT and CDR2 SNEGSKA (reference sequence). V lost 4 bases and J lost 2, with 15 bases in between. CDR3 length: 14 amino acids.

This clonotype has ten or more counts. The J gene is TRBJ2-7, the V gene TRBV14; perhaps TRBD2 as D (6 bases). There are 16 residues in the CDR3. Germline CDR1 SGHDN, CDR2 FVKESK. Deletions cut 2 bases from V and 6 bases from J, with 20 bases between. CDR3 region: CASSQRGFGSLREQYF. CDR3 DNA sequence: TGTGCCAGCAGCCAACGGGGGTTCGGAAGTTTACGCGAGCAGTACTTC.